One and the same sample provided the 29 T cell receptor beta chains below, sequenced in a study of cytomegalovirus exposure and HLA in healthy donors. The PCR contained 60 Vbeta and 13 Jbeta primers. Here immunoSEQ multiplex PCR was the method, and the copy in TCRdb shows in-frame clones only, minus some. The repertoire holds over 150,000 clones, with more than 60% as singletons. The sequenced sample was PBMCs. These receptors all stem from a male donor in good health and CMV-seronegative.

This clone was seen more than once but under ten times. The V call is TRBV6-5, the J call TRBJ2-3; D is possibly TRBD1 (5 bases). This CDR3 region has 14 residues. The germline CDR1 and CDR2 sequences are MNHEY and SVGAGI. V lost 5 bases, J lost 2 bases, and 11 bases lay in between. CDR3: CASSKTEATDTQYF. The DNA of the CDR3 is TGTGCCAGCAGTAAGACAGAGGCCACAGATACGCAGTATTTT.

The chain links TRBV6-6 to TRBJ2-7; possible D gene TRBD1, 6 bases. Germline V gene data show CDR1 as MNHNY and CDR2 as SVGAGI (reference sequence). V lost 2 bases, J lost 2 bases, and 13 bases lay in between. CDR3 length: 15 residues. The CDR3 region has the DNA TGTGCCAGCAGTTACAAACAGGGTCCGCCCTACGAGCAGTACTTC. Translated, it gives CASSYKQGPPYEQYF.

The V gene is TRBV5-1, the J gene TRBJ1-1, with D maybe TRBD1 (6 bases). Germline lookup yields CDR1 SGHRS and CDR2 YFSETQ. The CDR3 spans 15 residues. V was shortened by 2 bases and J by 4 bases, with 15 bases between the two germline ends. In nucleotides, the CDR3 is TGCGCCAGCAGCTTTACCGGGGGCGGGGGCACTGAAGCTTTCTTT. This sequence encodes CASSFTGGGGTEAFF. Full variable domain (rest looked up from reference TRBV5-1 and TRBJ1-1): KAGVTQTPRYLIKTRGQQVTLSCSPISGHRSVSWYQQTPGQGLQFLFEYFSETQRNKGNFPGRFSGRQFSNSRSEMNVSTLELGDSALYLCASSFTGGGGTEAFFGQGTRLTVV.

About this clone: At one of its ends the junction is not consistent with the germline gene, which may arise from a read error. Other DNA sequences within the sample encode an identical CDR3. The chain joins TRBV9 to TRBJ1-6, with D tentatively TRBD1 (6 bases). Germline loops: CDR1 SGDLS, CDR2 YYNGEE. The CDR3 has 13 residues. The CDR3 loop is CASSVQGIAPLHF. As DNA, the CDR3 is TGTGCTAGCAGCGTGCAGGGGATTGCACCCCTCCACTTT.

The CDR3, as DNA: TGTGCCAGCAGCTTCTTACAGGGGCGGAACGAGCAGTACTTC. Protein: CASSFLQGRNEQYF. V and J are TRBV5-6 and TRBJ2-7; TRBD1 matches 7 bases. V dropped 2 bases and J dropped 5; count of bases not matched to a gene: 7. Germline assignment: CDR1 SGHDT and CDR2 YYEEEE. The CDR3 runs to 14 residues.

This chain links TRBV30 with TRBJ1-1; D gene uncertain. This CDR3 is built from 14 residues. Per the germline V gene, CDR1 is GTSNPN and CDR2 is SVGIG (reference sequence). V lost 5 bases and J lost 0, with 13 bases in between. The CDR3 nucleotides read TGTGCCTGGGACCCGGCGGCCCTGAACACTGAAGCTTTCTTT. It specifies CAWDPAALNTEAFF. The full variable domain, in which reference TRBV30 and TRBJ1-1 provide the parts outside the CDR3, is SQTIHQWPATLVQPVGSPLSLECTVEGTSNPNLYWYRQAAGRGLQLLFYSVGIGQISSEVPQNLSASRPQDRQFILSSKKLLLSDSGFYLCAWDPAALNTEAFFGQGTRLTVV.

The chain links TRBV6-5 to TRBJ2-7; TRBD2 agrees at 9 bases. Germline assignment: CDR1 MNHEY and CDR2 SVGAGI. V dropped 6 bases and J dropped 1; count of bases not matched to a gene: 4. The CDR3 extends over 14 amino acids. Written as DNA, the CDR3 is TGTGCCAGCAGACTTAGCGGGGGATCCTACGAGCAGTACTTC. It specifies CASRLSGGSYEQYF.

V gene TRBV6-5 combines with J gene TRBJ1-6; D is unclear. The ends were cut back, 4 bases at V and 6 bases at J, with 10 bases in the middle. Per germline, CDR1 MNHEY and CDR2 SVGAGI. This CDR3 region has 14 residues. CDR3 in DNA: TGTGCCAGCAGTTTTAGCGGAATTAATTCACCCCTCCACTTT. It is translated as CASSFSGINSPLHF.

This clone was observed a handful of times. The chain carries TRBV4-1 and TRBJ1-1; no definite D call. Germline CDR1 and CDR2: MGHRA and YSYEKL. CDR3 length: 16 residues. Trimming cost V 3 bases and J 2 bases, with 16 bases left between them. The DNA of the CDR3 is TGCGCCAGCAGCCAGCCTACCCGGGGATCTAACACTGAAGCTTTCTTT. Residues: CASSQPTRGSNTEAFF.

The V gene is TRBV2, the J gene TRBJ2-2; maybe TRBD1 (6 bases). Per the germline V gene, CDR1 is SNHLY and CDR2 is FYNNEI. The CDR3 has 14 amino acids. Trimming took 10 bases from V and 2 from J, leaving 14 bases between them. The CDR3 region has the DNA TGTGCCACCAACAGGGTAGAAAACACCGGGGAGCTGTTTTTT. Protein sequence: CATNRVENTGELFF.

The V gene is TRBV6-6, the J gene TRBJ2-7; maybe TRBD1 (5 bases). The germline V gene has CDR1 MNHNY and CDR2 SVGAGI (reference sequence). The CDR3 is made up of 14 amino acids. V was shortened by 7 bases and J by 5 bases, with 18 bases between the two germline ends. The CDR3 coding sequence is TGTGCCAGCACCCCCGGCGGCAGGGTCAACGAGCAGTACTTC. This codes for CASTPGGRVNEQYF.

V is TRBV27 and J is TRBJ2-5; 12 nucleotides line up with TRBD2. Per the germline V gene, CDR1 is MNHEY and CDR2 is SMNVEV (reference sequence). J was trimmed by 4 bases and V by 6 bases; bases with no gene match: 9. This CDR3 is built from 16 residues. CDR3 in amino acids: CASRLAGGWGGETQYF. In nucleotides, the CDR3 is TGTGCCAGCAGACTAGCGGGAGGTTGGGGTGGAGAGACCCAGTACTTC.

V gene TRBV27 combines with J gene TRBJ2-5; D may be TRBD2 (5 bases). The CDR3 runs to 15 residues. The V gene lost 2 bases and the J gene lost 0 bases, with 10 bases spanning the gap. Germline V CDR1 and CDR2: MNHEY, SMNVEV (reference sequence). For the CDR3, the DNA is TGTGCCAGCAGTTTAAACGAGGGATACCAAGAGACCCAGTACTTC. The encoded protein is CASSLNEGYQETQYF.

There are a few counts of this clone. The rearrangement uses TRBV5-1 and TRBJ2-3; 8 nucleotides match TRBD1. CDR1 is SGHRS, CDR2 YFSETQ, per germline. V lost 4 bases, J lost 2 bases, and 6 bases stayed unmatched. The CDR3 runs 15 residues. Here the CDR3 reads CASSGGQDYTDTQYF. CDR3 DNA sequence: TGCGCCAGCAGCGGGGGACAGGATTACACAGATACGCAGTATTTT.

This clone was detected only once. The chain links TRBV15 to TRBJ2-1, with 11 bases aligning to TRBD1. The CDR3 is 16 residues long. CDR1 and CDR2 (germline): LNHNV, YYDKDF (reference sequence). V shed 3 bases and J 5 bases; nucleotides not matched to a gene: 6. CDR3 in amino acids: CATSRWTGGIDNEQFF. CDR3 DNA sequence: TGTGCCACCAGCAGGTGGACAGGGGGCATCGACAATGAGCAGTTCTTC. Together with reference TRBV15 and TRBJ2-1, the CDR3 gives the full variable domain: DAMVIQNPRYQVTQFGKPVTLSCSQTLNHNVMYWYQQKSSQAPKLLFHYYDKDFNNEADTPDNFQSRRPNTSFCFLDIRSPGLGDTAMYLCATSRWTGGIDNEQFFGPGTRLTVL.

The chain combines TRBV7-9 with TRBJ2-1; the D gene is possibly TRBD1 (5 bases). V lost 6 bases, J lost 5 bases, and 26 bases lay in between. The CDR3 runs to 18 residues. The germline V gene encodes CDR1 SEHNR and CDR2 FQNEAQ (reference sequence). DNA of the CDR3: TGTGCCAGCAGATATGAGCCGCTAAAGTGGACAACGAACAATGAGCAGTTCTTC. It yields the protein CASRYEPLKWTTNNEQFF.

The genes are TRBV27 and TRBJ2-5; 8 bases fit TRBD2. After removal of 6 bases from V and 0 bases from J, the junction contained 9 bases not matched to a gene. CDR1 is MNHEY, CDR2 SMNVEV, per germline (reference sequence). CDR3 length equals 16 residues. CDR3 amino acids: CASRAGAGGHQETQYF. Written as DNA, the CDR3 is TGTGCCAGCAGGGCGGGTGCGGGGGGCCACCAAGAGACCCAGTACTTC.

The chain combines TRBV7-2 with TRBJ2-3; 9 positions match TRBD2. This CDR3 has 14 residues. Germline loops: CDR1 SGHTA, CDR2 FQGNSA. With V trimmed by 1 base and J by 6 bases, 2 bases remained unmatched. CDR3 in DNA: TGTGCCAGCAGCTTAGGGGCGGGGGGGGATACGCAGTATTTT. It encodes CASSLGAGGDTQYF. Together with reference TRBV7-2 and TRBJ2-3, the CDR3 gives the full variable domain: GAGVSQSPSNKVTEKGKDVELRCDPISGHTALYWYRQSLGQGLEFLIYFQGNSAPDKSGLPSDRFSAERTGGSVSTLTIQRTQQEDSAVYLCASSLGAGGDTQYFGPGTRLTVL.

The chain joins TRBV9 to TRBJ2-1; possibly TRBD2 for D (6 bases). Germline loops: CDR1 SGDLS, CDR2 YYNGEE. The V gene lost 4 bases and the J gene lost 6 bases, with 20 bases spanning the gap. This CDR3 spans 16 amino acids. Here the CDR3 reads CASSPGRERVFNEQFF. CDR3 bases: TGTGCCAGCAGCCCTGGTCGGGAGCGGGTCTTCAATGAGCAGTTCTTC. The variable domain in full, with the rest retrieved from reference TRBV9 and TRBJ2-1, is DSGVTQTPKHLITATGQRVTLRCSPRSGDLSVYWYQQSLDQGLQFLIQYYNGEERAKGNILERFSAQQFPDLHSELNLSSLELGDSALYFCASSPGRERVFNEQFFGPGTRLTVL.

This clone was seen only a few times. The gene calls are TRBV6-1 and TRBJ1-5, with D hard to call. This CDR3 has 16 amino acids. Germline loops: CDR1 MNHNS, CDR2 SASEGT. The germline V and J ends were trimmed by 2 bases and 4 bases, with 15 bases remaining between them. CDR3 residues: CASSEYGGYGNQPQHF. The CDR3 DNA reads TGTGCCAGCAGTGAATATGGAGGGTATGGGAATCAGCCCCAGCATTTT.

CDR3 bases: TGCGCCAGCAGCCACCTTTCTGGAAACACCATATATTTT. Translation gives CASSHLSGNTIYF. The V call is TRBV4-1, the J call TRBJ1-3, with D unresolved. Germline CDR1 MGHRA, CDR2 YSYEKL. V was pared by 3 bases and J by 1 base, with 4 bases between. This CDR3 region has 13 residues.

This clone was observed a handful of times. The chain recombines TRBV7-9 with TRBJ1-1; a possible D gene is TRBD1 (6 bases). The germline gives CDR1 SEHNR, CDR2 FQNEAQ (reference sequence). The CDR3 sequence is 16 residues long. With 2 bases removed from V and 0 bases from J, the gap between germline ends came to 13 bases. CDR3 coding DNA: TGTGCCAGCAGCTTAACGGGGGGGCTAGTGAACACTGAAGCTTTCTTT. It translates to CASSLTGGLVNTEAFF.

This clone has more than one count but fewer than ten. The CDR3: CASSWAGTSGDNEQFF. CDR3 bases: TGTGCCAGTAGTTGGGCCGGGACTAGCGGGGACAATGAGCAGTTCTTC. The genes are TRBV19 and TRBJ2-1; TRBD2 agrees at 13 bases. CDR1 is LNHDA, CDR2 SQIVND, per germline (reference sequence). The CDR3 runs 16 residues. Trimming removed 5 bases from V and 5 bases from J; junction bases left unmatched: 6.

On this clone: This specimen includes other DNA sequences encoding the same CDR3. The rearrangement links TRBV27 to TRBJ2-7; D gene unclear. Germline V CDR1 and CDR2: MNHEY, SMNVEV (reference sequence). The CDR3 totals 14 residues. Trimming pared 2 bases from V and 0 bases from J, leaving 8 bases between. The CDR3, as DNA: TGTGCCAGCAGTTTACGCGCGGTCTCCTACGAGCAGTACTTC. Protein sequence: CASSLRAVSYEQYF.

The V and J genes are TRBV7-2 and TRBJ2-1; TRBD1 matches at 9 bases. The CDR3 contains 17 residues. V shed 1 base and J 4 bases; nucleotides not matched to a gene: 8. Germline values: CDR1 SGHTA, CDR2 FQGNSA. The CDR3 region is CASSLVPGTGPYNEQFF. The DNA for the CDR3 is TGTGCCAGCAGCTTAGTCCCCGGGACAGGGCCGTACAATGAGCAGTTCTTC.

On this clone: The junction differs from germline at one of its ends, possibly a read error. The chain uses TRBV29-1 and TRBJ2-1; 8 bases are shared with TRBD2. The CDR3 covers 15 residues. The germline V gene encodes CDR1 SQVTM and CDR2 ANQGSEA. The CDR3 nucleotides are TGCAGCGTTGAAGAGGGGCAAGCGGGAGCCAATGGGCAGTTCTTC. This translates into CSVEEGQAGANGQFF.

The chain uses TRBV6-5 and TRBJ1-5; possibly TRBD1 for D (5 bases). CDR3 length: 14 residues. Trimming shortened V by 1 base and J by 5 bases, and 9 bases separated the two germline ends. Germline-derived CDR1 and CDR2 are MNHEY and SVGAGI. The CDR3 DNA reads TGTGCCAGCAGTTACTGGGGCACCGATCAGCCCCAGCATTTT. The encoded protein is CASSYWGTDQPQHF.

This chain links TRBV19 with TRBJ1-1, with 8 bases that match TRBD1. Germline lookup yields CDR1 LNHDA and CDR2 SQIVND (reference sequence). The CDR3 extends over 14 amino acids. V shed 6 bases and J 4 bases; nucleotides not matched to a gene: 7. The CDR3: CASREQGGGTEAFF. The CDR3 DNA reads as TGTGCCAGTAGGGAACAGGGGGGAGGCACTGAAGCTTTCTTT.

This sequence joins TRBV6-1 and TRBJ1-3; 9 bases are shared with TRBD1. The CDR3 is 17 amino acids. The germline V gene has CDR1 MNHNS and CDR2 SASEGT. V lost 1 base, J lost 5 bases, and 9 bases stayed unmatched. In nucleotides, the CDR3 is TGTGCCAGCAGTGAAGAAGGACAGGGGTATAAGAGAAACACCATATATTTT. This codes for CASSEEGQGYKRNTIYF.